These 8 T cell receptor beta chains share one sample of origin, sequenced in a study of cytomegalovirus exposure and HLA in healthy donors. Primers included in the PCR were 60 Vbeta and 13 Jbeta primers. Measured with immunoSEQ multiplex PCR; TCRdb has only the in-frame clones, and not every one. Of more than 200,000 clones listed, 85% to 90% are singletons. Sequencing was performed on PBMCs. The receptors derive from a human donor in good health.

V is TRBV19 and J is TRBJ2-5; D might be TRBD2 (5 bases). Germline V gene lookup returns CDR1 LNHDA and CDR2 SQIVND (reference sequence). The CDR3 consists of 15 residues. Deletions cut 1 base from V and 5 bases from J, with 14 bases between. The CDR3 reads CASSIVGVPGETQYF. The CDR3 nucleotides read TGTGCCAGTAGTATAGTTGGGGTCCCGGGGGAGACCCAGTACTTC. The full variable domain, rest sourced from reference TRBV19 and TRBJ2-5, is DGGITQSPKYLFRKEGQNVTLSCEQNLNHDAMYWYRQDPGQGLRLIYYSQIVNDFQKGDIAEGYSVSREKKESFPLTVTSAQKNPTAFYLCASSIVGVPGETQYFGPGTRLLVL.

This chain connects TRBV30 to TRBJ1-5; TRBD1 matches 9 bases. Germline V gene sequence: CDR1 GTSNPN, CDR2 SVGIG (reference sequence). The CDR3 has 13 residues. Unmatched junction bases numbered 1, after V lost 3 bases and J lost 4 bases. The CDR3 region is CAWSDRGNQPQHF. CDR3 in DNA: TGTGCCTGGAGCGACAGGGGGAATCAGCCCCAGCATTTT.

The chain has TRBV2 and TRBJ2-7; tentatively, D is TRBD1 (7 bases). Germline lookup yields CDR1 SNHLY and CDR2 FYNNEI. This CDR3 spans 14 amino acids. V lost 4 bases and J lost 0, with 10 bases in between. The CDR3 is CASSGQGGSYEQYF. DNA for the CDR3: TGTGCCAGCAGTGGACAGGGAGGCTCCTACGAGCAGTACTTC.

The gene calls are TRBV5-4 and TRBJ1-1, with D uncertain. Deletions cut 0 bases from V and 1 base from J, with 7 bases between. The CDR3 has 14 residues. Germline lookup yields CDR1 SGHNT and CDR2 YYREEE (reference sequence). The CDR3 DNA sequence: TGTGCCAGCAGCTTGGGGGCAGGGAACACTGAAGCTTTCTTT. Translation gives CASSLGAGNTEAFF.

The rearrangement links TRBV28 to TRBJ2-1, with D possibly being TRBD1 (5 bases). The V end was cut by 0 bases, the J end by 0 bases, with 21 bases between. Germline-derived CDR1 and CDR2 are MDHEN and SYDVKM. CDR3 length: 20 residues. The CDR3 region is CASSLWCGRAITCSYNEQFF. For the CDR3, the DNA is TGTGCCAGCAGTTTATGGTGCGGCAGGGCAATAACCTGCTCCTACAATGAGCAGTTCTTC.

This chain uses TRBV7-9 with TRBJ2-5, with 8 bases that match TRBD1. Trimming took 5 bases from V and 5 from J; bases not matched to a gene: 7. CDR3 length: 14 residues. Germline assignment: CDR1 SEHNR and CDR2 FQNEAQ (reference sequence). The CDR3 here is CASSRRQGSETQYF. The CDR3 nucleotides read TGTGCCAGCAGCCGGAGACAGGGGTCGGAGACCCAGTACTTC.

The rearrangement links TRBV15 to TRBJ2-1; 8 bases match TRBD1. Germline V gives CDR1 LNHNV, CDR2 YYDKDF (reference sequence). V lost 3 bases, J lost 6 bases, and 4 bases stayed unmatched. The CDR3 loop spans 14 amino acids. DNA of the CDR3: TGTGCCACCAGCAGGTTACAGGGGGGCAATGAGCAGTTCTTC. It encodes CATSRLQGGNEQFF.

This chain links TRBV28 with TRBJ2-1, with a tentative D call TRBD1 (5 bases). CDR1 and CDR2 (germline): MDHEN, SYDVKM. Trimming shortened V by 3 bases and J by 9 bases, and 15 bases separated the two germline ends. The CDR3 loop spans 14 amino acids. The CDR3 nucleotides read TGTGCCAGCAGTTTTCAGGGCAGTCGGGCTGAGCAGTTCTTC. This gives the protein CASSFQGSRAEQFF.